The clone carrying this T cell receptor beta chain was observed a few times. The sample comes from a study of CD8 T cells in Susac syndrome. RNA totalling roughly 0.45 to 1 ug underwent reverse transcription with random hexamers. Across 54 Vbeta and 13 Jbeta, TCR beta CDR3 was amplified with immunoSEQ multiplex PCR. Via MiXCR, TCRdb re-called the immunoSEQ multiplex PCR reads, giving one row per CDR3 protein. The table lists 200,000 to 250,000 distinct CDR3 sequences, roughly 90% of them singletons. Looked up from germline, CDR1 is MGHRA and CDR2 is YSYEKL. The germline V and J ends were trimmed by 0 bases and 6 bases, with 9 bases remaining between them. This CDR3 is built from 14 residues.

The chain uses TRBV4-1 and TRBJ2-1; possible D gene TRBD1, 5 bases. The clonotype comes from a human donor with multiple sclerosis. The specimen was CD8+ T cells from PBMCs. CDR3 residues: CASSQDARVNEQFF. The CDR3 region has the DNA TGCGCCAGCAGCCAAGATGCCAGGGTCAATGAGCAGTTCTTC.